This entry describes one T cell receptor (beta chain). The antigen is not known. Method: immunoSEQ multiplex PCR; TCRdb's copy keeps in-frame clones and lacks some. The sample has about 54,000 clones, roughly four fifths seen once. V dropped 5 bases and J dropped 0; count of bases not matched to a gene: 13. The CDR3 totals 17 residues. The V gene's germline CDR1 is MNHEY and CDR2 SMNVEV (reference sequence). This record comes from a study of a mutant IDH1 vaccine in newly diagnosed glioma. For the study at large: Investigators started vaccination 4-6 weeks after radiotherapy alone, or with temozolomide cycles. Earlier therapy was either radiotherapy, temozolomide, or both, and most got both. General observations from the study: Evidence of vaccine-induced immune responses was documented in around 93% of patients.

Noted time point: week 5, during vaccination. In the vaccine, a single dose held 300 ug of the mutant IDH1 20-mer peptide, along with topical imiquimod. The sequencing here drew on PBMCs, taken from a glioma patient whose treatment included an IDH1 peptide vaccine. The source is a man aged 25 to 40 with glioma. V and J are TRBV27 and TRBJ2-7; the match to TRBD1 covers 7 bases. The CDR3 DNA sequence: TGTGCCAGCAGTCCCAGGACAGGCGTCACTGCCTCCTACGAGCAGTACTTC. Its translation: CASSPRTGVTASYEQYF.